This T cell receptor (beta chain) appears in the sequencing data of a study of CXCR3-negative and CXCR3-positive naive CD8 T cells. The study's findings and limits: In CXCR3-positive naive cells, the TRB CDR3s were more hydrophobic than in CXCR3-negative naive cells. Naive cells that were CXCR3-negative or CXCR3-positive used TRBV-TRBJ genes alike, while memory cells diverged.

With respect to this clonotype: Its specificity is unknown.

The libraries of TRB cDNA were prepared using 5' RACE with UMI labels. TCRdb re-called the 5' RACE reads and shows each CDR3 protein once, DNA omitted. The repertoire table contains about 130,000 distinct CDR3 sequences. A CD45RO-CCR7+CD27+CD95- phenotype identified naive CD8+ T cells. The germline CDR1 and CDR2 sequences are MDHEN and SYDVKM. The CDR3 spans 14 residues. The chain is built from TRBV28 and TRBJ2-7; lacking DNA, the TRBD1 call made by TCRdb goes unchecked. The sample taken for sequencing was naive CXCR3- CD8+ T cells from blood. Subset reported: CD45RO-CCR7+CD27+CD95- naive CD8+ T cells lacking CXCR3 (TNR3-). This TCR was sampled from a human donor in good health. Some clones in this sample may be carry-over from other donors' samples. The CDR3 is CASSRDRGFHEQYF.